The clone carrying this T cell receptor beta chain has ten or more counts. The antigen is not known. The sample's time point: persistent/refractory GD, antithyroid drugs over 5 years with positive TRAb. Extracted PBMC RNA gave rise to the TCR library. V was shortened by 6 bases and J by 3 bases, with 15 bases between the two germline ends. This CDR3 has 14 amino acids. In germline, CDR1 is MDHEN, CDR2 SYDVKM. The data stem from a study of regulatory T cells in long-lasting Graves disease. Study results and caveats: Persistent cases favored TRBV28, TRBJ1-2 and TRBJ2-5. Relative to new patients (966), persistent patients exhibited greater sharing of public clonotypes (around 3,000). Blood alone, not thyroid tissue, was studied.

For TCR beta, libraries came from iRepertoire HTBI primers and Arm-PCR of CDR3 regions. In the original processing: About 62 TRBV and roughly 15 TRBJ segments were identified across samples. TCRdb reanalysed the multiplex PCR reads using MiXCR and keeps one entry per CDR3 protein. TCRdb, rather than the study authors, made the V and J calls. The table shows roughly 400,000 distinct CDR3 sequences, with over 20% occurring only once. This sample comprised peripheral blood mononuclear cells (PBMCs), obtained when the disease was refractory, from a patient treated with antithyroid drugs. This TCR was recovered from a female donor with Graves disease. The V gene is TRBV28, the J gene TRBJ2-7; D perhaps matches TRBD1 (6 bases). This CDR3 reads CASREGQQVYEQYF. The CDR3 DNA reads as TGTGCCAGCAGGGAAGGACAGCAGGTCTACGAGCAGTACTTC.